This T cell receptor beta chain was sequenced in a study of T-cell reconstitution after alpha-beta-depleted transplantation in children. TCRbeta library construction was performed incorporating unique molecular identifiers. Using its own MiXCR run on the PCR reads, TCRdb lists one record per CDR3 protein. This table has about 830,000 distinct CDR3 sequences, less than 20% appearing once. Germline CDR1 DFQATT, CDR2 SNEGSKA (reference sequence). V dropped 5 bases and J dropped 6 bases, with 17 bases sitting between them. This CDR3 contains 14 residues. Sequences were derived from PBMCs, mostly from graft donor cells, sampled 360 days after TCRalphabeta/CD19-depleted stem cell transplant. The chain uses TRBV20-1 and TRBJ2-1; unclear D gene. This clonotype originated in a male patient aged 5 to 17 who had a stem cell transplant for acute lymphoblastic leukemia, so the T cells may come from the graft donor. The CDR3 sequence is CSAEVGSVGNEQFF. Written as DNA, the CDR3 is TGCAGTGCTGAAGTCGGCAGTGTCGGCAATGAGCAGTTCTTC.